Following are 3 T cell receptor beta chains from one sample sequenced in a study of cytomegalovirus exposure and HLA in healthy donors. Primers included in the PCR were 60 Vbeta and 13 Jbeta primers. Profiling relied on immunoSEQ multiplex PCR, and the TCRdb table lists in-frame clones only, not all of them. The table lists some 190,000 clones, roughly 82% of them singletons. Sample: PBMCs. The source is a man in his forties in good health and CMV-seronegative.

The genes are TRBV7-2 and TRBJ1-1; 9 positions agree with TRBD1. Germline V CDR1 and CDR2: SGHTA, FQGNSA. The CDR3 spans 14 residues. Germline trimming cut 3 bases from V and 4 bases from J; bases unmatched to any gene: 3. The CDR3 protein is CASSFRDRVTEAFF. In DNA form, the CDR3 reads TGTGCCAGCAGCTTCCGGGACAGGGTCACTGAAGCTTTCTTT.

The rearrangement joins TRBV7-2 to TRBJ2-1, with TRBD2 matching over 11 bases. Germline-derived CDR1 and CDR2 are SGHTA and FQGNSA. Trimming at V came to 5 bases and at J to 7 bases, leaving 13 bases not matched to a gene. This CDR3 spans 17 amino acids. The CDR3 DNA sequence: TGTGCCAGCAGCCTGCGGACTAGCGGGCCCCTGGGGAATGAGCAGTTCTTC. It is translated as CASSLRTSGPLGNEQFF.

The chain employs TRBV4-1 and TRBJ1-1; possibly TRBD1 for D (5 bases). The V and J ends lost 4 bases and 3 bases respectively, with 12 bases between them. The CDR3 has 14 amino acids. CDR1 and CDR2 (germline): MGHRA, YSYEKL. The CDR3 DNA sequence: TGCGCCAGCAGCCCGGTCATCAGGGACACTGAAGCTTTCTTT. Translation: CASSPVIRDTEAFF.